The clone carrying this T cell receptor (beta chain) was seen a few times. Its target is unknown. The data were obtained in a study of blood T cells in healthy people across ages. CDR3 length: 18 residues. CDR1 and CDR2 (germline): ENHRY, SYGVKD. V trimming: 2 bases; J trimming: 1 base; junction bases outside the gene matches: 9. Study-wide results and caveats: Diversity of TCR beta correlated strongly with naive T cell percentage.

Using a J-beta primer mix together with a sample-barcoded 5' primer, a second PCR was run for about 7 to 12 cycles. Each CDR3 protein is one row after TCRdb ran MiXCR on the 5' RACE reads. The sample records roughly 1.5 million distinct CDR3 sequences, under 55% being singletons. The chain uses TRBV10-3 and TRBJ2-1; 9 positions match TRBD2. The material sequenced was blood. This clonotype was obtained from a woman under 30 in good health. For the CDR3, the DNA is TGTGCCATCAGTGAGGATTCTGCGGGGGGGTTTTCCTACAATGAGCAGTTCTTC. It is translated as CAISEDSAGGFSYNEQFF.